Listed here are 5 T cell receptor beta chains from one sample, sequenced in a study of T cell repertoires in cytomegalovirus infection (dated by TCRdb to about 2019). Sequenced on an Illumina HiSeq 1500. TCRdb's own reprocessing of the public reads used fastp at Q25 and MiXCR and kept productive beta chains. Rows matching on CDR3 protein sequence are summarized as one entry with the most common DNA and genes. In all, the sample holds under 350,000 distinct CDR3 sequences, and approximately 8.9% of those were seen once. Of the sample, approximately 2.4% falls within the top ten clones. The sequenced material came from PBMCs. These receptors all come from a human donor in good health (CMV status not recorded). Some clones in this sample may be carry-over from other donors' samples.

This clonotype came up many times. V is TRBV5-1 and J is TRBJ1-1, with D perhaps TRBD1 (6 bases). The CDR3 has 15 residues. Looked up from germline, CDR1 is SGHRS and CDR2 is YFSETQ. Trimming removed 2 bases from V and 0 bases from J, with 11 bases in between. The CDR3 region is CASSFGGGMNTEAFF. As DNA, the CDR3 is TGCGCCAGCAGCTTCGGAGGGGGAATGAACACTGAAGCTTTCTTT.

This clonotype has a count of ten or more. The chain couples TRBV7-3 to TRBJ2-1, with 7 bases fitting TRBD1. CDR3 size: 14 residues. The junction had 5 bases not matched to a gene; V was cut back by 2 bases and J by 7 bases. Germline CDR1 is SGHTA and CDR2 is FQGTGA. CDR3 protein: CASSLSYRGNEQFF. As DNA, the CDR3 is TGTGCCAGCAGCTTATCTTACAGGGGAAATGAGCAGTTCTTC.

The table lists this clonotype with many counts. The V call is TRBV7-6, the J call TRBJ1-1, with 7 nucleotides matching TRBD1. V shed 5 bases, J shed 5 bases, and the junction held 5 bases outside the gene matches. CDR1 and CDR2 from the germline V gene are SGHVS and FNYEAQ. The length of the CDR3 is 13 residues. Here the CDR3 reads CASSITGATEAFF. In nucleotides, the CDR3 is TGTGCCAGCAGCATAACAGGGGCTACTGAAGCTTTCTTT.

This clonotype was detected many times. This chain joins TRBV20-1 and TRBJ1-1; no clear D. From germline, CDR1 is DFQATT and CDR2 SNEGSKA (reference sequence). The germline V and J ends were trimmed by 3 bases and 1 base, with 3 bases remaining between them. This CDR3 is built from 11 residues. CDR3 amino acids: CSASRNTEAFF. The CDR3 coding sequence is TGCAGTGCTAGTAGGAACACTGAAGCTTTCTTT.

The genes are TRBV2 and TRBJ1-6; D might be TRBD1 (5 bases). V was clipped by 7 bases and J by 10 bases, with 14 bases between them. This CDR3 is 13 amino acids long. CDR1 SNHLY and CDR2 FYNNEI come from the germline V gene. The CDR3 loop is CASTPGLGSPLHF. Written as DNA, the CDR3 is TGTGCCAGCACCCCAGGGTTGGGATCACCCCTCCACTTT.